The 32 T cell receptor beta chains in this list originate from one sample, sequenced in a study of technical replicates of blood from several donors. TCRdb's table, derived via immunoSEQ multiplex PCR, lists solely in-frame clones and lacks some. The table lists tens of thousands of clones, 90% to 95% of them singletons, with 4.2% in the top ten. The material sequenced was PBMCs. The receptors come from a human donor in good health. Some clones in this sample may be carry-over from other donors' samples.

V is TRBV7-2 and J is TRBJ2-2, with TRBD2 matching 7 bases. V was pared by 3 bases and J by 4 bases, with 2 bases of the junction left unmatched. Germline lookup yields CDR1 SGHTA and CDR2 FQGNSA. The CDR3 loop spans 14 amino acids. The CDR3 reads CASSFPGGTGELFF. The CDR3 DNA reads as TGTGCCAGCAGCTTCCCGGGGGGCACCGGGGAGCTGTTTTTT. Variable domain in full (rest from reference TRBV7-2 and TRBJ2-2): GAGVSQSPSNKVTEKGKDVELRCDPISGHTALYWYRQSLGQGLEFLIYFQGNSAPDKSGLPSDRFSAERTGGSVSTLTIQRTQQEDSAVYLCASSFPGGTGELFFGEGSRLTVL.

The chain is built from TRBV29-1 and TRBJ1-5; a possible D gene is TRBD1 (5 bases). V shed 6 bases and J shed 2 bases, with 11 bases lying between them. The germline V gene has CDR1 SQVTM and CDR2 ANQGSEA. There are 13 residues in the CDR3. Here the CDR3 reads CSVGPEGNQPQHF. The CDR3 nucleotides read TGCAGCGTGGGGCCCGAAGGCAATCAGCCCCAGCATTTT.

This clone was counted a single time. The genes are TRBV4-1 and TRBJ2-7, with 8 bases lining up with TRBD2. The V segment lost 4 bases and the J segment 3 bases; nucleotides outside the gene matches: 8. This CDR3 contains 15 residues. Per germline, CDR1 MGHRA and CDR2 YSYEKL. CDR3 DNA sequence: TGCGCCAGCAGCCGCCTCGGACTAGCCGGCTACGAGCAGTACTTC. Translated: CASSRLGLAGYEQYF.

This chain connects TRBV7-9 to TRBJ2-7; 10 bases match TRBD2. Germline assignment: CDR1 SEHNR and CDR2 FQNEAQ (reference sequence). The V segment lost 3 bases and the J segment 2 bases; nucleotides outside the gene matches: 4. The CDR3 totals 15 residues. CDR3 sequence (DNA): TGTGCCAGCAGCTTTCAAGCGGGAGGGCCCTACGAGCAGTACTTC. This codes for CASSFQAGGPYEQYF. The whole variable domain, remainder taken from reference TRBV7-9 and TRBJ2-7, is DTGVSQNPRHKITKRGQNVTFRCDPISEHNRLYWYRQTLGQGPEFLTYFQNEAQLEKSRLLSDRFSAERPKGSFSTLEIQRTEQGDSAMYLCASSFQAGGPYEQYFGPGTRLTVT.

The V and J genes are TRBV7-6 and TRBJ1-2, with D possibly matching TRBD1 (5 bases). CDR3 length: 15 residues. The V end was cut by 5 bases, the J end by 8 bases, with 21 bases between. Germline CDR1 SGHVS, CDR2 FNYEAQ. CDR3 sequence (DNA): TGTGCCAGCAGCCCGATCACTTCGCGGGGGGGAGGCTACACCTTC. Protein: CASSPITSRGGGYTF.

Written as DNA, the CDR3 is TGTGCCAGTGAAGGGACAAACTACGAGCAGTACTTC. This gives the protein CASEGTNYEQYF. The gene calls are TRBV2 and TRBJ2-7; maybe TRBD1 (6 bases). Germline CDR1 SNHLY, CDR2 FYNNEI. The CDR3 is 12 residues long. Trimming shortened V by 9 bases and J by 3 bases, and 12 bases separated the two germline ends.

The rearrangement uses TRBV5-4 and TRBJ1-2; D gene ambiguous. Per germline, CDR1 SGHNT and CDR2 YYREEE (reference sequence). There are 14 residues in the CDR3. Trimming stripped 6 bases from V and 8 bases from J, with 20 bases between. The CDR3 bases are TGTGCCAGCACCATGGGCTCTCAAATCGGAGGCTACACCTTC. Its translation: CASTMGSQIGGYTF.

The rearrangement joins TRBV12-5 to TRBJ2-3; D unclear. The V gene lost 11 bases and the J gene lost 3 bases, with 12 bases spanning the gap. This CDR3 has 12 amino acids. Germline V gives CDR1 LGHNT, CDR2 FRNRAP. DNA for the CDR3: TGTGCTTCGGTGAACTTTACAGATACGCAGTATTTT. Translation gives CASVNFTDTQYF.

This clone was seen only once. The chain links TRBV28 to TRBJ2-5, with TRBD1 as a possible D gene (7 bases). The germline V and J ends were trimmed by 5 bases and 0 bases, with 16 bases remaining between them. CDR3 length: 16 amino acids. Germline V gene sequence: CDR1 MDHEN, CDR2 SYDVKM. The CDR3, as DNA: TGTGCCAGCAGTCCCAGGGGGACGGGGGACCAAGAGACCCAGTACTTC. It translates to CASSPRGTGDQETQYF.

As DNA, the CDR3 is TGTGCCAGCAGCTTAGATAGCGGTACGACCCAGTACTTC. This encodes CASSLDSGTTQYF. The chain has TRBV11-3 and TRBJ2-5; possible D gene TRBD2, 6 bases. The V gene's germline CDR1 is SGHNT and CDR2 YENEEA. V gave up 0 bases and J gave up 7 bases, with 9 bases separating them. This CDR3 comprises 13 residues. The full variable domain, with the rest looked up from reference TRBV11-3 and TRBJ2-5, is EAGVVQSPRYKIIEKKQPVAFWCNPISGHNTLYWYLQNLGQGPELLIRYENEEAVDDSQLPKDRFSAERLKGVDSTLKIQPAELGDSAVYLCASSLDSGTTQYFGPGTRLLVL.

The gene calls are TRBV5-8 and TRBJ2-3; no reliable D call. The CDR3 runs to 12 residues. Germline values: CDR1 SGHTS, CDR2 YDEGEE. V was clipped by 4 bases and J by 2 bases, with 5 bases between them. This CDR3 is CASSPHTDTQYF. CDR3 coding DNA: TGTGCCAGCAGCCCACACACAGATACGCAGTATTTT.

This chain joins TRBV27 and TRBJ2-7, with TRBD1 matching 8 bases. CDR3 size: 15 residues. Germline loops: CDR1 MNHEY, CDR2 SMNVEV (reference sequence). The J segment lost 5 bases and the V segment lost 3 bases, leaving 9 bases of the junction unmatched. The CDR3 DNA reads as TGTGCCAGCAGTTTTTTGTTCGGACAGGGAGACGAGCAGTACTTC. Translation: CASSFLFGQGDEQYF.

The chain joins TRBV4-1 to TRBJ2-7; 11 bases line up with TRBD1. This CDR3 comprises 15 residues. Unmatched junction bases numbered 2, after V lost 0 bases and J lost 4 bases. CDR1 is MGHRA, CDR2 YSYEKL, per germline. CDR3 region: CASSQDRDRGYEQYF. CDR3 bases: TGCGCCAGCAGCCAAGATAGGGACAGGGGGTACGAGCAGTACTTC.

In DNA form, the CDR3 reads TGTGCCAGCAGCCCGCCCGGGGGTTCCTACGAGCAGTACTTC. Its translation: CASSPPGGSYEQYF. This chain uses TRBV9 with TRBJ2-7; D possibly corresponds to TRBD2 (6 bases). V lost 4 bases, J lost 1 base, and 12 bases lay in between. Germline assignment: CDR1 SGDLS and CDR2 YYNGEE. The CDR3 extends over 14 amino acids.

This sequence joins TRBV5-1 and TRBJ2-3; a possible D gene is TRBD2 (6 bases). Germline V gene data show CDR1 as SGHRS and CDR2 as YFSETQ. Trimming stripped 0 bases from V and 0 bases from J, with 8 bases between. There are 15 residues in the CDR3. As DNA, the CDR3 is TGCGCCAGCAGCTTGGACGGGAGAAGCACAGATACGCAGTATTTT. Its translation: CASSLDGRSTDTQYF.

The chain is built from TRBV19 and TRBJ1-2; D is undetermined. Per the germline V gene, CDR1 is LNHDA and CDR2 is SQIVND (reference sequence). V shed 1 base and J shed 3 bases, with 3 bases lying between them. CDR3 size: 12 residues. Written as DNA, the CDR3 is TGTGCCAGTAGTATAGCGTACTATGGCTACACCTTC. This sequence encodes CASSIAYYGYTF. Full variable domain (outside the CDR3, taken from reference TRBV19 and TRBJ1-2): DGGITQSPKYLFRKEGQNVTLSCEQNLNHDAMYWYRQDPGQGLRLIYYSQIVNDFQKGDIAEGYSVSREKKESFPLTVTSAQKNPTAFYLCASSIAYYGYTFGSGTRLTVV.

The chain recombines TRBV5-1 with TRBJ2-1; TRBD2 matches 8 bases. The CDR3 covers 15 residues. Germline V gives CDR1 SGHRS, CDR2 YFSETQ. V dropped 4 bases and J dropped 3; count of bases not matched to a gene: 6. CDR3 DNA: TGCGCCAGCAGCACGGGACTAGATAACTACAATGAGCAGTTCTTC. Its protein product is CASSTGLDNYNEQFF.

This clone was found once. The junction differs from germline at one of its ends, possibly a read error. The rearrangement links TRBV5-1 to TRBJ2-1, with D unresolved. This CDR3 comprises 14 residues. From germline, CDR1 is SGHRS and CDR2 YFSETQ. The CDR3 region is CASSLEALHNEEFF. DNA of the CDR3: TGCGCCAGCAGCTTGGAGGCCTTACACAATGAGGAGTTCTTC.

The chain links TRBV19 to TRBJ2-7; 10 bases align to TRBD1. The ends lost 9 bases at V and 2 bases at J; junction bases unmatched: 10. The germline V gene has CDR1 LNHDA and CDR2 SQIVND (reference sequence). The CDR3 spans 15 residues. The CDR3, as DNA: TGTGCCAGCACCCCCGGGACAGGGGCTACCTACGAGCAGTACTTC. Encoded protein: CASTPGTGATYEQYF.

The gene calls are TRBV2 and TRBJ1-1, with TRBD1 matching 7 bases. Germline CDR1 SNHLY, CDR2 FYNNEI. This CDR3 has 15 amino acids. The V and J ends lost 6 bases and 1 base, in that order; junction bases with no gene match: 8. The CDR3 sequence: CASRSRGDRNTEAFF. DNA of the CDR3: TGTGCCAGCAGGTCTCGCGGGGACAGGAACACTGAAGCTTTCTTT.

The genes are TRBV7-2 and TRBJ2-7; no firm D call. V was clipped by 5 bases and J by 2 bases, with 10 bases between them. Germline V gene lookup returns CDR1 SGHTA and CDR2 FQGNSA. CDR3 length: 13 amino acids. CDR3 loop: CASSQERAYEQYF. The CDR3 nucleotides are TGTGCCAGCAGCCAAGAACGCGCCTACGAGCAGTACTTC.

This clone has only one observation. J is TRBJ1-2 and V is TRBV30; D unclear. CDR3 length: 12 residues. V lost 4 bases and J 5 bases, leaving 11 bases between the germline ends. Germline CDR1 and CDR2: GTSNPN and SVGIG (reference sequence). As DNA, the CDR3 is TGTGCCTGGACGGCGGGTCAGTATGGCTACACCTTC. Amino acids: CAWTAGQYGYTF.

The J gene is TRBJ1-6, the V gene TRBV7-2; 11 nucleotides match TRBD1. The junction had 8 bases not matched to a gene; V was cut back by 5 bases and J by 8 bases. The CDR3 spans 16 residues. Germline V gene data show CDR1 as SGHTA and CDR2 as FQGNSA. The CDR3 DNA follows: TGTGCCAGCAGCCAAGGGGGGACAGGGGGGCATTCACCCCTCCACTTT. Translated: CASSQGGTGGHSPLHF.

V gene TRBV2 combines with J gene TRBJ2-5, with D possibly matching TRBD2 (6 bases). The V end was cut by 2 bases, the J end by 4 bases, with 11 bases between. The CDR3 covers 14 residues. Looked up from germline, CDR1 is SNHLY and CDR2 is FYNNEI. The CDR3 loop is CASSERLRGETQYF. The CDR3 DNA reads TGTGCCAGCAGTGAAAGACTGCGGGGAGAGACCCAGTACTTC.

The CDR3 reads CASSLGTSNLGDTQYF. The CDR3 region has the DNA TGTGCCAGCAGCCTAGGGACTAGCAACCTAGGAGATACGCAGTATTTT. J is TRBJ2-3 and V is TRBV7-2; 9 bases are shared with TRBD2. Trimming removed 5 bases from V and 5 bases from J; junction bases left unmatched: 11. CDR3 size: 16 residues. Germline V gene sequence: CDR1 SGHTA, CDR2 FQGNSA.

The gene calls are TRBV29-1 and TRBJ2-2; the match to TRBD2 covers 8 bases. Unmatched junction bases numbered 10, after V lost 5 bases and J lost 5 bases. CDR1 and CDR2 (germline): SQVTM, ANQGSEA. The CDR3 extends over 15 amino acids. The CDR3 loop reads CSVKPGRGDTGELFF. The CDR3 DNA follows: TGCAGCGTTAAACCTGGGCGGGGGGATACCGGGGAGCTGTTTTTT.

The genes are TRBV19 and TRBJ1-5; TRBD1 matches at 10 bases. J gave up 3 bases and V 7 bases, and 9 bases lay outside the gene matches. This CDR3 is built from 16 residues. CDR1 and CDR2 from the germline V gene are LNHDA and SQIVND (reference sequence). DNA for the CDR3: TGTGCCAGTATGGGGGGGACAGGGGAACCCAATCAGCCCCAGCATTTT. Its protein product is CASMGGTGEPNQPQHF.

CDR3 in DNA: TGTGCCAGCAGCTACGGGACTAGCGGCTACGAGCAGTACTTC. It codes for CASSYGTSGYEQYF. The gene calls are TRBV6-5 and TRBJ2-7, with 11 bases that match TRBD2. Germline CDR1 MNHEY, CDR2 SVGAGI. V lost 6 bases, J lost 3 bases, and 4 bases stayed unmatched. The CDR3 is made up of 14 amino acids.

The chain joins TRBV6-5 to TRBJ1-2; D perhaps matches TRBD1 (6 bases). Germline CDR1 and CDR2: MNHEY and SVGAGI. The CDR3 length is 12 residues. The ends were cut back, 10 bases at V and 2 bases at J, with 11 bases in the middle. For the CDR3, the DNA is TGTGCCACCAAAGGACAGAACTATGGCTACACCTTC. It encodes CATKGQNYGYTF.

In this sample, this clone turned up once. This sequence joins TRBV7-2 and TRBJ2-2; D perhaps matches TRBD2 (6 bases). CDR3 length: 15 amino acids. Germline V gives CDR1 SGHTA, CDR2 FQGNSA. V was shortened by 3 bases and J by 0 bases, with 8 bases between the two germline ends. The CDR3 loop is CASSFSGSNTGELFF. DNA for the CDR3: TGTGCCAGCAGCTTCAGCGGGTCGAACACCGGGGAGCTGTTTTTT.

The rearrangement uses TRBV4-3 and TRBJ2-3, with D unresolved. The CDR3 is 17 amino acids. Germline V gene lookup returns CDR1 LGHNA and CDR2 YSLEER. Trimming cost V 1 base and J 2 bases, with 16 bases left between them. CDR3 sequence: CASSQGGLARFTDTQYF. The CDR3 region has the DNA TGCGCCAGCAGCCAAGGCGGCTTAGCTCGGTTCACAGATACGCAGTATTTT.

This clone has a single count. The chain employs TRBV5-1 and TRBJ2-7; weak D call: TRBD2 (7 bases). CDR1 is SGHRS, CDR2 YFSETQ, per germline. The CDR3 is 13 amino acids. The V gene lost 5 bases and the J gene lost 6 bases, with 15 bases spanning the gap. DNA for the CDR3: TGCGCCAGCAGGCGGGGGCGAAACAGCGAGCAGTACTTC. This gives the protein CASRRGRNSEQYF. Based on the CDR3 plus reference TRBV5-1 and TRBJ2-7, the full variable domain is KAGVTQTPRYLIKTRGQQVTLSCSPISGHRSVSWYQQTPGQGLQFLFEYFSETQRNKGNFPGRFSGRQFSNSRSEMNVSTLELGDSALYLCASRRGRNSEQYFGPGTRLTVT.